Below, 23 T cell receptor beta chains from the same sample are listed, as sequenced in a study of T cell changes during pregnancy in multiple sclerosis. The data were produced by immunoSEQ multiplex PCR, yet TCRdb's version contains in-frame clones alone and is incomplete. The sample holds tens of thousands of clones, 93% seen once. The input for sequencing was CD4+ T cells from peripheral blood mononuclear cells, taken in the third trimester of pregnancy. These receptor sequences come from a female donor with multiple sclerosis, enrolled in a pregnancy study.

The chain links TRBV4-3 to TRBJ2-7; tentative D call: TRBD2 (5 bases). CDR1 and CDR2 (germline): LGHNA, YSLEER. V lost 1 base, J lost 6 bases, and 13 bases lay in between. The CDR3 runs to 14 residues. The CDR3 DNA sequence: TGCGCCAGCAGCCAAGCCCCGGGTGAGGGCGAGCAGTACTTC. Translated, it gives CASSQAPGEGEQYF.

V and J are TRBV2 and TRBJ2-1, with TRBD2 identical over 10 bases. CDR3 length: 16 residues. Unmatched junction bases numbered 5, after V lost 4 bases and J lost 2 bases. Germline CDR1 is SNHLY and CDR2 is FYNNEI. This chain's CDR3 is CASSATSGVTYNEQFF. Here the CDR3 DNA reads TGTGCCAGCAGTGCTACTAGCGGGGTCACCTACAATGAGCAGTTCTTC.

The CDR3 protein is CASSRSGHPRGGQETQYF. The CDR3 nucleotides read TGTGCCAGCAGCCGTTCTGGGCACCCCAGAGGAGGCCAAGAGACCCAGTACTTC. The rearrangement joins TRBV14 to TRBJ2-5; TRBD2 might be the D (5 bases). V was trimmed by 4 bases and J by 1 base, leaving 22 bases between them. Per the germline V gene, CDR1 is SGHDN and CDR2 is FVKESK. The CDR3 is 18 residues long.

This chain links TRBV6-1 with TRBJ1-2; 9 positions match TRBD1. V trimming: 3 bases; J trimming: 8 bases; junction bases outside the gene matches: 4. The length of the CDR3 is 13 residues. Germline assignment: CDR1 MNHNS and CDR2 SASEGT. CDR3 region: CASSEGTGIGYTF. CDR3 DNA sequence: TGTGCCAGCAGTGAGGGGACAGGGATCGGCTACACCTTC.

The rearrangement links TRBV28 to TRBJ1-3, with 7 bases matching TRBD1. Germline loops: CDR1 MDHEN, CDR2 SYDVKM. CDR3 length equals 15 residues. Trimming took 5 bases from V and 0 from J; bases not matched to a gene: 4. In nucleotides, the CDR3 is TGTGCCAGCAGTCTAGGGGGCCTCTCTGGAAACACCATATATTTT. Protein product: CASSLGGLSGNTIYF.

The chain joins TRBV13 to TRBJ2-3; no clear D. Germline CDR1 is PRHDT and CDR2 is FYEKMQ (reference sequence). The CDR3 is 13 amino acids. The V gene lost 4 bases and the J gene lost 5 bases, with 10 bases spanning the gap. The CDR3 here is CASSSLTGDTQYF. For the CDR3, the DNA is TGTGCCAGCAGCTCTCTCACGGGAGATACGCAGTATTTT.

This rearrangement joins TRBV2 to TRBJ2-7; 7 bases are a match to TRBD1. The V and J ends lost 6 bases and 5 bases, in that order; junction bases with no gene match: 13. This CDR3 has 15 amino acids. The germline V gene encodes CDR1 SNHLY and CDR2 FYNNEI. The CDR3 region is CASSPRTGRVDEQYF. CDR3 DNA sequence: TGTGCCAGCAGCCCTAGGACAGGCAGAGTGGACGAGCAGTACTTC.

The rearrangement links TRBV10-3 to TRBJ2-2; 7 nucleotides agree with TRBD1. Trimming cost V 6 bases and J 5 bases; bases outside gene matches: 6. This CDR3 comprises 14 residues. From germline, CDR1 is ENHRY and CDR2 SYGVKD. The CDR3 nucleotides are TGTGCCATCAGCTCGGGACAGAGAACCGGGGAGCTGTTTTTT. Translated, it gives CAISSGQRTGELFF.

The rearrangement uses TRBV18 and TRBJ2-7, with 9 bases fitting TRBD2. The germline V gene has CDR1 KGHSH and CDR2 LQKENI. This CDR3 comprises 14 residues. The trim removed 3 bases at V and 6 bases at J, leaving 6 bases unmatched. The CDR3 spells CASSPASGDREQYF. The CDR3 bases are TGTGCCAGCTCACCTGCTAGCGGGGATCGCGAGCAGTACTTC.

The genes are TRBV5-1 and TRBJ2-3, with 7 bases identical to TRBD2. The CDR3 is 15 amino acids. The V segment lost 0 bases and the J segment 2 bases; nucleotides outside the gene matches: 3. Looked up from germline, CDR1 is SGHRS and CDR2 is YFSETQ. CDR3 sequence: CASSLGLAATDTQYF. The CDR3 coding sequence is TGCGCCAGCAGCTTGGGTCTAGCGGCCACAGATACGCAGTATTTT.

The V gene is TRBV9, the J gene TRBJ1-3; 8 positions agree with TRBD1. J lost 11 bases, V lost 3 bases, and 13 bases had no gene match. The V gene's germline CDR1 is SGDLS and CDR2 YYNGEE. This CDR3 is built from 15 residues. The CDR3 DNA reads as TGTGCCAGCAGCGGGGGACAGGCGACAAAGTTCCCCATATATTTT. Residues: CASSGGQATKFPIYF.

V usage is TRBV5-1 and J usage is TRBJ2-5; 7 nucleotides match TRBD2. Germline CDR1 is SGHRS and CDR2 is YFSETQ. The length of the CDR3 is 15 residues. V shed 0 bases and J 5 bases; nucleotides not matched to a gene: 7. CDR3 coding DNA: TGCGCCAGCAGCTTGGCCGCCGGGAGGAGGGAGACCCAGTACTTC. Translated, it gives CASSLAAGRRETQYF.

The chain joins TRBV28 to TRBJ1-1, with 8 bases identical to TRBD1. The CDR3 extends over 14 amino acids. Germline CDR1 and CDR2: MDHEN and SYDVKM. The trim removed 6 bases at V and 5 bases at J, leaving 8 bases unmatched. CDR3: CASSRTGGGTEAFF. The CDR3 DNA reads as TGTGCCAGCAGCCGAACAGGGGGTGGAACTGAAGCTTTCTTT. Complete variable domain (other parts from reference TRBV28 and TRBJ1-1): DVKVTQSSRYLVKRTGEKVFLECVQDMDHENMFWYRQDPGLGLRLIYFSYDVKMKEKGDIPEGYSVSREKKERFSLILESASTNQTSMYLCASSRTGGGTEAFFGQGTRLTVV.

CDR3: CASKFRGEVIGAFF. The CDR3 DNA is TGTGCCAGCAAGTTCCGGGGGGAGGTGATAGGAGCTTTCTTT. The rearrangement links TRBV6-1 to TRBJ1-1; D is possibly TRBD1 (5 bases). This CDR3 is 14 amino acids long. In germline, CDR1 is MNHNS, CDR2 SASEGT. With 7 bases removed from V and 10 bases from J, the gap between germline ends came to 22 bases.

DNA of the CDR3: TGTGCCAGCAGTTCCGGGACTCCAAACAATGAGCAGTTCTTC. It yields the protein CASSSGTPNNEQFF. This chain joins TRBV28 and TRBJ2-1, with D perhaps matching TRBD2 (6 bases). CDR3 length equals 14 residues. V was pared by 4 bases and J by 5 bases, with 12 bases between. CDR1 MDHEN and CDR2 SYDVKM come from the germline V gene.

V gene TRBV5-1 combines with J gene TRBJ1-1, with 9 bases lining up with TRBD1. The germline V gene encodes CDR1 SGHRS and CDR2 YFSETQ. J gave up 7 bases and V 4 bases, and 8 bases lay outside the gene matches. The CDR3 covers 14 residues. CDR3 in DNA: TGCGCCAGCAGCCCACGGGGGGGACAGGGTGAAGCTTTCTTT. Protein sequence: CASSPRGGQGEAFF.

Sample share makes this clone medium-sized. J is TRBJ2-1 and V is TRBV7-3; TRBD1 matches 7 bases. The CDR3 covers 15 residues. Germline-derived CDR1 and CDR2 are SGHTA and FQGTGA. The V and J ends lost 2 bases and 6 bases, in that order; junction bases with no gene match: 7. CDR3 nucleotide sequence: TGTGCCAGCAGCTTAGTTCAGGGGGTCGGCAATGAGCAGTTCTTC. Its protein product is CASSLVQGVGNEQFF.

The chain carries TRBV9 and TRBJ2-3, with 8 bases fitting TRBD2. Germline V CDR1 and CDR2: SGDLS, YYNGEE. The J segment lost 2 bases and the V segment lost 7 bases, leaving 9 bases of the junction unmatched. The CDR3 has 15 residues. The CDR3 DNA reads TGTGCCAGCGCCCGCCGGGAGGGTTCCACAGATACGCAGTATTTT. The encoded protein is CASARREGSTDTQYF.

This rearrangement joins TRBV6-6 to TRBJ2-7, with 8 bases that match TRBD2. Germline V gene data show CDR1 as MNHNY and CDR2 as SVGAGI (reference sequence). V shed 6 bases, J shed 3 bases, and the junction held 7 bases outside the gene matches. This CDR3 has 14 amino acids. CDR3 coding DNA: TGTGCCAGCAGATTAGCGGGGCAAAGCTACGAGCAGTACTTC. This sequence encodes CASRLAGQSYEQYF.

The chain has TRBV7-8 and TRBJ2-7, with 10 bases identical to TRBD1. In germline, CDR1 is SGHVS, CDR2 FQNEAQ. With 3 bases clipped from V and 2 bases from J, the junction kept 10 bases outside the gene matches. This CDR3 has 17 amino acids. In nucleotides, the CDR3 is TGTGCCAGCAGCTTGGCGAAATGGGGGACAGGGGCCTACGAGCAGTACTTC. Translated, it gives CASSLAKWGTGAYEQYF.

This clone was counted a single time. CDR3 loop: CASSWIPGQRGDGYTF. CDR3 in DNA: TGTGCCAGCAGTTGGATCCCGGGACAGCGAGGGGATGGCTACACCTTC. The chain carries TRBV5-8 and TRBJ1-2; 7 nucleotides match TRBD1. J was trimmed by 6 bases and V by 5 bases; bases with no gene match: 16. Germline V gene data show CDR1 as SGHTS and CDR2 as YDEGEE. CDR3 length equals 16 residues.

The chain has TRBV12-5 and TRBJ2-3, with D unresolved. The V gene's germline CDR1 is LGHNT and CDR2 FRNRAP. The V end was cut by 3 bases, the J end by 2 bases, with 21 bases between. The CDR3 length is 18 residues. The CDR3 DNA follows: TGTGCTAGTGGTTTTGCGCGATTCAGAATGGGCGACACAGATACGCAGTATTTT. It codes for CASGFARFRMGDTDTQYF.

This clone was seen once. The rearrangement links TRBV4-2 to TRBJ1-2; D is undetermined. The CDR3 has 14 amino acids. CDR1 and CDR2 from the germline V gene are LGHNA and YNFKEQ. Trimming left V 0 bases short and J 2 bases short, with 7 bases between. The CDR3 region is CASSQDASNYGYTF. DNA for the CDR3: TGTGCCAGCAGCCAAGATGCGTCCAACTATGGCTACACCTTC.